A selection of T cell receptor beta chains follows, all from one sample in a study of tumor-infiltrating lymphocytes in primary liver carcinoma. In TCRdb, the multiplex PCR reads were re-called with MiXCR into one record per CDR3 protein. The top ten clones hold roughly three fifths of a sample with 55,000 or so distinct CDR3 sequences, just over 70% of them seen once. The material sequenced was liver tumor tissue from sampling region 2. The receptor set was obtained from a man aged 35 to 55 with primary liver carcinoma and hepatitis B virus infection. Each CDR3 is given with its conserved first and last residue. Each record gives: clone size, J gene, V gene, D gene, CDR3 DNA, CDR3 protein. D genes are given only for firm matches. Expanded clones are given a class, and other clones once, few, many or no size at all.

many | TRBJ1-5 | TRBV10-2 | TRBD1 | TGCGCCAGCAGTGTCAGGGGGCTCTATCAGCCCCAGCATTTT | CASSVRGLYQPQHF
NA | TRBJ2-2 | TRBV11-3 | TRBD2 | TGTGCCAGCAGCAGACGACTAGCGGGAGGCACCGGGGAGCTGTTTTTT | CASSRRLAGGTGELFF
NA | TRBJ1-5 | TRBV6-1 | NA | TGTGCCAGCAACCAGGGGCTCTTGGGGTTATATAGCATTCAGCCCCAGCATTTT | CASNQGLLGLYSIQPQHF
few | TRBJ2-1 | TRBV9 | NA | TGTGCCAGCAGCTCATGGGGGAACGTCGCCACAGATGAGCAGTTCTTC | CASSSWGNVATDEQFF
NA | TRBJ2-7 | TRBV29-1 | TRBD1 | TGCAGCATAAAACAGGGGGCTAGCTCCTACGAGCAGTACTTC | CSIKQGASSYEQYF
NA | TRBJ1-6 | TRBV28 | TRBD1 | TGTGCCAGCGAGACAGGGCCGGCCTATGATTCACCCCTCCACTTT | CASETGPAYDSPLHF
once | TRBJ2-5 | TRBV11-1 | NA | TGTGCAGGCAGTGGAGAGGTGGAGGTGGAGACCCAGTACTTC | CAGSGEVEVETQYF
NA | TRBJ2-7 | TRBV5-1 | NA | TGCGGCAGCAGCTGGGCGGCTAGCATGAGCTCCTACGAGCAGTACTTC | CGSSWAASMSSYEQYF
NA | TRBJ1-2 | TRBV10-3 | NA | TGTGCCATCAGAGTCGACAGAGACTATAGCTACACCTTC | CAIRVDRDYSYTF
NA | TRBJ2-2 | TRBV29-1 | NA | TGCAGCGTCTCCGAGCCGGGGAACACCGGGGAGCTGTTTTTT | CSVSEPGNTGELFF
few | TRBJ2-5 | TRBV29-1 | TRBD1 | TGCAGCGTTGGGGGGACAGGACCTCAGAGGGAGACCCAGTACTTC | CSVGGTGPQRETQYF
NA | TRBJ1-2 | TRBV6-1 | TRBD1 | TGTGCCAGCAAAGAGGACAGGGGGCAGGGCTACACATTC | CASKEDRGQGYTF
NA | TRBJ1-1 | TRBV4-3 | TRBD1 | TGCGCCAGCAGCCACACGAACCAGGGGGGCACAGAAGCTTTCTTT | CASSHTNQGGTEAFF
NA | TRBJ2-3 | TRBV29-1 | TRBD2 | TGCAGCGTTTCCGGGACTAGCGGATTCTTAGATACGCAATATTTT | CSVSGTSGFLDTQYF
NA | TRBJ1-1 | TRBV11-2 | NA | TGTGCCAGCAGCTCATCCAGGAGGTTGGTGAACATTGAAGCTTTCTTT | CASSSSRRLVNIEAFF
NA | TRBJ2-1 | TRBV7-9 | NA | TGTGCCACCAGTTTACCACATCAGGGGCCTAAAACAAATGAGCAGTTCTTC | CATSLPHQGPKTNEQFF
many | TRBJ1-6 | TRBV10-2 | TRBD1 | TGCGCCAGCAGCCGCCGGACAGGGGTCGATTCACCCCTCCACTTT | CASSRRTGVDSPLHF
NA | TRBJ2-3 | TRBV28 | TRBD2 | TGTACCAGCGCCGGGACTAGCGGGAGGACTAGCACAGATACGCAGTATTTT | CTSAGTSGRTSTDTQYF
NA | TRBJ2-5 | TRBV5-4 | NA | TGTGCCAGCGGCTTGTCCTGGGGAGAGACCCAGTACTTC | CASGLSWGETQYF
NA | TRBJ2-4 | TRBV5-5 | NA | TGTGCCAGCAGCTTGGAACAGGCCCAAAACATTCAGTATTTC | CASSLEQAQNIQYF
few | TRBJ2-1 | TRBV20-1 | NA | TGCAGTGCTAGAGATATAGGGGCCCCCACCTACAATGAGCAGTTCTTC | CSARDIGAPTYNEQFF
NA | TRBJ2-7 | TRBV6-6 | TRBD2 | TGTGCCAGCAAGTCTGGCGGGAGATCATACGAACAGTACTTC | CASKSGGRSYEQYF
many | TRBJ2-1 | TRBV19 | NA | TGTGCCAGTAGTATCGCACAGGGTAACCTCAATGAGCAGTTCTTC | CASSIAQGNLNEQFF
NA | TRBJ2-5 | TRBV11-2 | TRBD2 | TGTGCCAGCGGTCAAACTCCTAGCGGGGGGAAAGAGACTCAGTACTTC | CASGQTPSGGKETQYF
medium-sized | TRBJ2-5 | TRBV11-2 | NA | TGTGCCAGCAGCTTTCAGGTGGGAGAGACCCAGTACTTC | CASSFQVGETQYF
many | TRBJ2-1 | TRBV10-1 | TRBD1 | TGCGCCAGCAGTAAATCCGGGACAGGGGGATTCAATGAGCAGTTCTTC | CASSKSGTGGFNEQFF
many | TRBJ1-2 | TRBV12-3/TRBV12-4 | NA | TGTGCCAGCAGTTCCGCAGGGAATGGCTACACCTTC | CASSSAGNGYTF
NA | TRBJ1-5 | TRBV4-1 | NA | TGCGCCAGCAGCCGAGGACAGAATCAGCCCCAGCATTTT | CASSRGQNQPQHF